The TCR beta chain under discussion was sequenced for a study of blood T cell repertoires in COVID-19. Methods used by the authors: The assay estimated nucleated cells by amplifying reference gene primers. The method was immunoSEQ multiplex PCR; TCRdb's version includes in-frame clones alone and lacks a portion of them. The V and J calls and clone size are taken from that table; D and trimming were inferred from the DNA. This table has about 150,000 clones, over 80% appearing once. V was pared by 4 bases and J by 3 bases, with 10 bases between. The CDR3 totals 14 residues. The germline gives CDR1 MNHEY, CDR2 SVGAGI.

The specimen sequenced was peripheral blood. The TCR comes from a woman aged 55 to 70 with acute or convalescent COVID-19. The genes are TRBV6-5 and TRBJ1-3, with a possible D match to TRBD1 (6 bases). As DNA, the CDR3 is TGTGCCAGCAGTTCCGGGGGGCTTGGAAACACCATATATTTT. Amino acid sequence: CASSSGGLGNTIYF.